This entry is about one T cell receptor (beta chain). Its antigen is not known. The assay was immunoSEQ multiplex PCR, and TCRdb's table has in-frame clones only and misses some. The sample gives roughly 68,000 clones, around 95% of which show up once; over 2% is in the top ten. This specimen belongs to a study of cytomegalovirus exposure and HLA in healthy donors. Study details: The platform used for the 95 to 150 validation repertoires matched that of the roughly 670 first-cohort repertoires, a later analysis reported. Regarding the study as a whole: One later analysis, an examination of the 90 to 150 validation repertoires, found that first-cohort TCR clusters tended to co-occur in them.

The study drew the donors from its approximately 110-subject validation cohort, separate from the roughly 710-subject first cohort. Trimming cost V 1 base and J 5 bases; bases outside gene matches: 9. Germline V gene data show CDR1 as MGHRA and CDR2 as YSYEKL. The CDR3 is made up of 16 amino acids. This clonotype originated in a man between 18 and 35 years old in good health and CMV-seronegative. What was sequenced was PBMCs. The gene calls are TRBV4-1 and TRBJ2-5, with 8 bases aligning to TRBD1. CDR3 region: CASSQVWQGALETQYF. CDR3 DNA sequence: TGCGCCAGCAGCCAAGTTTGGCAGGGGGCCTTGGAGACCCAGTACTTC.